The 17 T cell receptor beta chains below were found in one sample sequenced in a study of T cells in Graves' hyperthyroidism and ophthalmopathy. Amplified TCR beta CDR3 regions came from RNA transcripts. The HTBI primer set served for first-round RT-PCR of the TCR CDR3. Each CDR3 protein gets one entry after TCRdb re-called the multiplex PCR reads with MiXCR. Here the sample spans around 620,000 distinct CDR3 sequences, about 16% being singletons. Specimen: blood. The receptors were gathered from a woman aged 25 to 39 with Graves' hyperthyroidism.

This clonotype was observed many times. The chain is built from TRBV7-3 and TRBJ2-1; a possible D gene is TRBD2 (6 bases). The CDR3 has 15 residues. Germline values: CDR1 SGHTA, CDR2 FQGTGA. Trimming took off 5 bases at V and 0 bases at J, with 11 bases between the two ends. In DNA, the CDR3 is TGTGCCAGCAGCCTTCAAGCGGGCTCCTACAATGAGCAGTTCTTC. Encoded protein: CASSLQAGSYNEQFF.

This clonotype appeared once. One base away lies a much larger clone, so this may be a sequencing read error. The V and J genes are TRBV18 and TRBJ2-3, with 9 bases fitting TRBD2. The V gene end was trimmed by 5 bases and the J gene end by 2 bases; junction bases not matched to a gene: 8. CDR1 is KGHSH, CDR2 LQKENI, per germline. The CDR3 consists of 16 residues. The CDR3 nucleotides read TGTGCCAGCTCATCCCGAGGACTAGCGACCACAGATACGCAGTATTTT. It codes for CASSSRGLATTDTQYF. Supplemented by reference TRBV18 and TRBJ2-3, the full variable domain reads NAGVMQNPRHLVRRRGQEARLRCSPMKGHSHVYWYRQLPEEGLKFMVYLQKENIIDESGMPKERFSAEFPKEGPSILRIQQVVRGDSAAYFCASSSRGLATTDTQYFGPGTRLTVL.

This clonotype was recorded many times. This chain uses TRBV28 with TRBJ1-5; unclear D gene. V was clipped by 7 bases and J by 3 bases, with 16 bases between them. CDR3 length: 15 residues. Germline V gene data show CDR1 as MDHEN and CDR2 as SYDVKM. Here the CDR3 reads CASKPASTLNQPQHF. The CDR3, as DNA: TGTGCCAGCAAGCCCGCATCGACCCTCAATCAGCCCCAGCATTTT.

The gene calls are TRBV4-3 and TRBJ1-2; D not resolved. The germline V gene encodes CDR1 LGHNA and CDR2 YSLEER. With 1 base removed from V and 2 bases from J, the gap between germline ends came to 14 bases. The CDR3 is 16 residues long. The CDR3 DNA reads TGCGCCAGCAGCCAAGGTCTGGCAGAGAGAAACTATGGCTACACCTTC. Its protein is CASSQGLAERNYGYTF.

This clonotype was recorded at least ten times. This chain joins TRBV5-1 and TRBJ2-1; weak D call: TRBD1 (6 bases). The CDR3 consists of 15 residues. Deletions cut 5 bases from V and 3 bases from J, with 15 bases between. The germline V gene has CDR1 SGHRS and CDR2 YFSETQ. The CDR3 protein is CASRLQGPGYNEQFF. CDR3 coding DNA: TGCGCCAGCAGGTTACAGGGACCGGGCTACAATGAGCAGTTCTTC.

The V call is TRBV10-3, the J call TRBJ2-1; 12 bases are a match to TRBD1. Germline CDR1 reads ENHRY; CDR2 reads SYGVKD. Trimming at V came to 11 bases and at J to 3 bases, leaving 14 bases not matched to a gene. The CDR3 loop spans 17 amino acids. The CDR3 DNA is TGTGCCGTGGCCGGGACAGGGGGCGTACCTAACTACAATGAGCAGTTCTTC. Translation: CAVAGTGGVPNYNEQFF.

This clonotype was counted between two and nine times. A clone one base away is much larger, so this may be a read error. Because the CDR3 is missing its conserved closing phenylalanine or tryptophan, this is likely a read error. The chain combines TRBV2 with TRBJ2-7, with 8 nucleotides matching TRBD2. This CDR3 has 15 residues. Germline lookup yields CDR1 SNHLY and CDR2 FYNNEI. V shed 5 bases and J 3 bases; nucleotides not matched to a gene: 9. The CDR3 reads CASSYSGRRNYEQYL. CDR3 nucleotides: TGTGCCAGCAGTTACAGCGGGAGAAGGAACTACGAGCAGTACCTC.

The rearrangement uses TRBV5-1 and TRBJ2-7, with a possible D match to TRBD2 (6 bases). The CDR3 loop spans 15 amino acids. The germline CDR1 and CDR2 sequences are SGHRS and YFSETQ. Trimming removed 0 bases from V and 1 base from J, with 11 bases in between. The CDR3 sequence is CASSLEARGSYEQYF. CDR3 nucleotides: TGCGCCAGCAGCTTGGAAGCCCGGGGGTCCTACGAGCAGTACTTC.

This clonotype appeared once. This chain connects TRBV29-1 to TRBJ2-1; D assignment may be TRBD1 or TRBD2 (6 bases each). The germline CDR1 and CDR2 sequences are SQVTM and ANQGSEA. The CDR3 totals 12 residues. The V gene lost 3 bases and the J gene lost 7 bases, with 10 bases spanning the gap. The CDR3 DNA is TGCAGCGTTGACACAGGGAGGAATGAGCAGTTCTTC. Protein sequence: CSVDTGRNEQFF.

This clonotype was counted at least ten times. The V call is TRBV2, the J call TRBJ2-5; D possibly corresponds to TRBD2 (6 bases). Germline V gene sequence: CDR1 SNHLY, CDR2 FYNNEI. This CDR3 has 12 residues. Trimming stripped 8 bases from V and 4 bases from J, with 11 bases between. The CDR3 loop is CASGGWGETQYF. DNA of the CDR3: TGTGCCAGCGGGGGGTGGGGAGAGACCCAGTACTTC.

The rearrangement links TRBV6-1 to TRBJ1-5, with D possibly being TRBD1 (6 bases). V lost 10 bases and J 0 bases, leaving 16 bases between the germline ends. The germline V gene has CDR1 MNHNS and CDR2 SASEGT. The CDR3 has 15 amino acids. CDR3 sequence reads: CATHRDNNSNQPQHF. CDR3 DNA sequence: TGTGCCACCCACCGGGACAACAATAGCAATCAGCCCCAGCATTTT.

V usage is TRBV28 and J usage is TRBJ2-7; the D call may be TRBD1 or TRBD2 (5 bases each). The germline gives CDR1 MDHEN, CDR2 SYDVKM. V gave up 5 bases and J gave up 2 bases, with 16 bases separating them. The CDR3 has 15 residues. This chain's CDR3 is CASSAPGRSTYEQYF. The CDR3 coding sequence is TGTGCCAGCAGTGCCCCGGGACGATCTACCTACGAGCAGTACTTC.

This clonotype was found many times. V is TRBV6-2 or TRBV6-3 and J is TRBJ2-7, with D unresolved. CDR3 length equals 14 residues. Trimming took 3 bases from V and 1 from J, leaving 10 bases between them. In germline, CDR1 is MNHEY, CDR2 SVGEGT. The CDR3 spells CASSYRQESYEQYF. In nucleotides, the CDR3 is TGTGCCAGCAGTTATCGTCAGGAATCCTACGAGCAGTACTTC.

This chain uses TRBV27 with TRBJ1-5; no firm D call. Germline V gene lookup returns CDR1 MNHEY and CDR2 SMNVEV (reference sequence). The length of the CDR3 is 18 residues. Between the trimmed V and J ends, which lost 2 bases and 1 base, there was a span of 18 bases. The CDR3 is CASSLLSDGAWSNQPQHF. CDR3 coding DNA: TGTGCCAGCAGTTTACTTTCGGACGGAGCGTGGAGCAATCAGCCCCAGCATTTT.

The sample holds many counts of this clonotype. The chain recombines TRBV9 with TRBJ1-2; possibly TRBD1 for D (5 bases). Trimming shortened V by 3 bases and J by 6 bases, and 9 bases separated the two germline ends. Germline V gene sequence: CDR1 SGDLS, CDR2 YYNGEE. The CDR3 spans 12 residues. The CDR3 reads CASSDGGNGYTF. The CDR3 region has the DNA TGTGCCAGCAGCGACGGGGGGAATGGCTACACCTTC. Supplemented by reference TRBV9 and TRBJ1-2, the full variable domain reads DSGVTQTPKHLITATGQRVTLRCSPRSGDLSVYWYQQSLDQGLQFLIQYYNGEERAKGNILERFSAQQFPDLHSELNLSSLELGDSALYFCASSDGGNGYTFGSGTRLTVV.

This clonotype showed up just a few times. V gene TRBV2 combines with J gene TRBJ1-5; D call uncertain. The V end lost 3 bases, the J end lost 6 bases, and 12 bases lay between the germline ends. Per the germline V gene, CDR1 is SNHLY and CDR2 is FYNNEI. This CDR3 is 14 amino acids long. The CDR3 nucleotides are TGTGCCAGCAGTGAGCAGTTGGGCCCTCAGCCCCAGCATTTT. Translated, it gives CASSEQLGPQPQHF.

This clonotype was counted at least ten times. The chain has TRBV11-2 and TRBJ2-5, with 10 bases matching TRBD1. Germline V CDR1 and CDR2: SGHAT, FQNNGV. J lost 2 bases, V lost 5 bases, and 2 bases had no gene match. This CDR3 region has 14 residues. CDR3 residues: CASSTDRGQETQYF. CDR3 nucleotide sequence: TGTGCCAGCAGCACGGACAGGGGGCAAGAGACCCAGTACTTC.